The 28 T cell receptor beta chains presented below share a single source sample, sequenced in a study of Ad26.COV2.S vaccination and SARS-CoV-2 variants. Data came from immunoSEQ multiplex PCR; TCRdb stores just in-frame clones and leaves some out. The data show approximately 90,000 clones, approximately 77% seen once. The sample consisted of peripheral blood, taken after recovery from COVID-19. The receptor set was obtained from a human donor who had recovered from COVID-19.

The J gene is TRBJ1-2, the V gene TRBV28; 8 positions match TRBD1. Germline V lookup: CDR1 MDHEN, CDR2 SYDVKM. There are 14 residues in the CDR3. After removal of 3 bases from V and 7 bases from J, the junction contained 7 bases not matched to a gene. CDR3 nucleotides: TGTGCCAGCAGTTTCTCGGACAGGGATAGTGGCTACACCTTC. The encoded protein is CASSFSDRDSGYTF.

The chain links TRBV19 to TRBJ2-1; 8 positions agree with TRBD1. Germline V gene data show CDR1 as LNHDA and CDR2 as SQIVND (reference sequence). The ends lost 4 bases at V and 3 bases at J; junction bases unmatched: 2. CDR3 length equals 14 residues. CDR3 sequence: CASSTGGFYNEQFF. The CDR3 DNA sequence: TGTGCCAGTAGTACAGGGGGCTTCTACAATGAGCAGTTCTTC.

CDR3 sequence reads: CASSLSLAGTNEQFF. The CDR3 DNA sequence: TGTGCCAGCAGTTTGAGTCTAGCGGGGACCAATGAGCAGTTCTTC. The rearrangement uses TRBV27 and TRBJ2-1; 9 bases are shared with TRBD2. The CDR3 spans 15 residues. With 3 bases clipped from V and 6 bases from J, the junction kept 6 bases outside the gene matches. Germline lookup yields CDR1 MNHEY and CDR2 SMNVEV (reference sequence).

The rearrangement links TRBV11-2 to TRBJ2-7, with 8 positions matching TRBD1. In germline, CDR1 is SGHAT, CDR2 FQNNGV. The ends lost 5 bases at V and 5 bases at J; junction bases unmatched: 14. The CDR3 runs 16 residues. CDR3 in DNA: TGTGCCAGCAGCCCCCTCTCGGGACAGGCCGCCCACGAGCAGTACTTC. As protein: CASSPLSGQAAHEQYF.

The rearrangement uses TRBV4-1 and TRBJ2-3; D remains unclear. CDR3 length: 13 residues. The V gene lost 7 bases and the J gene lost 3 bases, with 11 bases spanning the gap. Looked up from germline, CDR1 is MGHRA and CDR2 is YSYEKL. CDR3 residues: CASKGQKTDTQYF. CDR3 bases: TGCGCCAGCAAAGGTCAGAAGACAGATACGCAGTATTTT.

The chain links TRBV28 to TRBJ2-7, with TRBD1 matching over 9 bases. The J segment lost 1 base and the V segment lost 6 bases, leaving 13 bases of the junction unmatched. This CDR3 has 17 residues. Germline V lookup: CDR1 MDHEN, CDR2 SYDVKM. The CDR3 coding sequence is TGTGCCAGCAGGATCGGGACAGGGCGTTTTAGGTCCTACGAGCAGTACTTC. Protein product: CASRIGTGRFRSYEQYF.

The chain joins TRBV6-1 to TRBJ1-5; D remains ambiguous. V was cut by 3 bases and J by 6 bases, with 9 bases left in between. The CDR3 runs to 13 residues. Germline-derived CDR1 and CDR2 are MNHNS and SASEGT. CDR3 protein: CASSDRTGQPQHF. CDR3 nucleotide sequence: TGTGCCAGCAGTGACAGGACGGGTCAGCCCCAGCATTTT.

The chain recombines TRBV29-1 with TRBJ2-7, with D possibly being TRBD1 or TRBD2 (5 bases each). This CDR3 is 14 amino acids long. Germline V lookup: CDR1 SQVTM, CDR2 ANQGSEA. Trimming shortened V by 4 bases and J by 0 bases, and 13 bases separated the two germline ends. As DNA, the CDR3 is TGCAGCGTTGTTGGCAGGGAGACCTCCTACGAGCAGTACTTC. Encoded protein: CSVVGRETSYEQYF.

The chain uses TRBV19 and TRBJ2-2, with 7 nucleotides matching TRBD2. Germline CDR1 reads LNHDA; CDR2 reads SQIVND (reference sequence). J lost 6 bases, V lost 1 base, and 8 bases had no gene match. The CDR3 has 16 residues. CDR3 loop: CASSIAGTMTAGELFF. CDR3 nucleotides: TGTGCCAGTAGTATAGCCGGGACTATGACAGCCGGGGAGCTGTTTTTT.

The J gene is TRBJ1-1, the V gene TRBV28, with 8 bases aligning to TRBD1. There are 14 residues in the CDR3. J gave up 5 bases and V 7 bases, and 9 bases lay outside the gene matches. Germline CDR1 is MDHEN and CDR2 is SYDVKM. CDR3: CASKMDRVGTEAFF. As DNA, the CDR3 is TGTGCCAGCAAAATGGACAGGGTGGGAACTGAAGCTTTCTTT.

The V gene is TRBV5-1, the J gene TRBJ2-7; no clear D. Trimming stripped 0 bases from V and 7 bases from J, with 8 bases between. CDR1 SGHRS and CDR2 YFSETQ come from the germline V gene. The CDR3 totals 12 residues. CDR3 residues: CASSLEGMEQYF. DNA of the CDR3: TGCGCCAGCAGCTTGGAAGGGATGGAGCAGTACTTC. The whole variable domain, remainder taken from reference TRBV5-1 and TRBJ2-7, is KAGVTQTPRYLIKTRGQQVTLSCSPISGHRSVSWYQQTPGQGLQFLFEYFSETQRNKGNFPGRFSGRQFSNSRSEMNVSTLELGDSALYLCASSLEGMEQYFGPGTRLTVT.

This chain links TRBV9 with TRBJ2-7; no reliable D call. This CDR3 is 14 amino acids long. The V end was cut by 4 bases, the J end by 6 bases, with 17 bases between. CDR1 and CDR2 from the germline V gene are SGDLS and YYNGEE. The CDR3 loop reads CASSPGSDKSEQYF. In DNA form, the CDR3 reads TGTGCCAGCAGCCCCGGGTCAGATAAGAGCGAGCAGTACTTC.

The V and J genes are TRBV28 and TRBJ1-5, with 7 nucleotides matching TRBD1. The CDR3 is 14 amino acids. V gave up 6 bases and J gave up 3 bases; unmatched junction bases: 5. CDR1 MDHEN and CDR2 SYDVKM come from the germline V gene. The CDR3 loop is CASRQGFTNQPQHF. The CDR3 DNA follows: TGTGCCAGCAGACAGGGGTTTACCAATCAGCCCCAGCATTTT.

The gene calls are TRBV11-3 and TRBJ2-5; no clear D gene. From germline, CDR1 is SGHNT and CDR2 YENEEA. V was shortened by 5 bases and J by 4 bases, with 11 bases between the two germline ends. The length of the CDR3 is 13 residues. The CDR3 here is CASSPTLGETQYF. As DNA, the CDR3 is TGTGCCAGCAGCCCGACCCTCGGAGAGACCCAGTACTTC.

The gene calls are TRBV19 and TRBJ1-5; the D gene is possibly TRBD1 (6 bases). V lost 4 bases to trimming and J lost 7 bases, with 17 bases between them. The CDR3 length is 15 residues. Germline values: CDR1 LNHDA, CDR2 SQIVND (reference sequence). The CDR3 region has the DNA TGTGCCAGTAGTAGGTCCAACACAGGGCAACAGCCCCAGCATTTT. It specifies CASSRSNTGQQPQHF. Using reference TRBV19 and TRBJ1-5 for the parts outside the CDR3, the full variable domain is DGGITQSPKYLFRKEGQNVTLSCEQNLNHDAMYWYRQDPGQGLRLIYYSQIVNDFQKGDIAEGYSVSREKKESFPLTVTSAQKNPTAFYLCASSRSNTGQQPQHFGDGTRLSIL.

A few counts support this clone. J is TRBJ2-1 and V is TRBV28; D perhaps matches TRBD2 (5 bases). The germline gives CDR1 MDHEN, CDR2 SYDVKM. This CDR3 has 14 residues. V was shortened by 5 bases and J by 4 bases, with 12 bases between the two germline ends. CDR3 amino acids: CASSPTRRYNEQFF. CDR3 nucleotide sequence: TGTGCCAGCAGTCCCACCAGGAGGTACAATGAGCAGTTCTTC.

The chain has TRBV3-1 (or the pseudogene TRBV3-2) and TRBJ1-5, with TRBD1 identical over 8 bases. Germline lookup yields CDR1 LGHDT and CDR2 YNNKEL (reference sequence). CDR3 length: 19 residues. Trimming removed 0 bases from V and 2 bases from J; junction bases left unmatched: 12. CDR3 residues: CASSQDPTRGREGNQPQHF. As DNA, the CDR3 is TGTGCCAGCAGCCAAGATCCGACCAGGGGGCGCGAAGGCAATCAGCCCCAGCATTTT.

The V gene is TRBV4-3, the J gene TRBJ2-7, with D tentatively TRBD1 or TRBD2 (6 bases each). CDR1 is LGHNA, CDR2 YSLEER, per germline. Trimming took 3 bases from V and 0 from J, leaving 15 bases between them. CDR3 size: 16 residues. The CDR3 bases are TGCGCCAGCAGCCAGGGAGTGGGGGGCGGCTCCTACGAGCAGTACTTC. Its translation: CASSQGVGGGSYEQYF.

V and J are TRBV12-3 or TRBV12-4 and TRBJ2-7; no firm D call. V dropped 3 bases and J dropped 3 bases, with 9 bases sitting between them. This CDR3 has 13 residues. CDR3 in DNA: TGTGCCAGCAGTTTTCGGGTCCTCTACGAGCAGTACTTC. Its translation is CASSFRVLYEQYF.

J is TRBJ2-3 and V is TRBV28; TRBD1 or TRBD2 may be the D gene (5 bases each). The CDR3 runs 13 residues. Trimming removed 6 bases from V and 2 bases from J, with 9 bases in between. Germline CDR1 is MDHEN and CDR2 is SYDVKM. As DNA, the CDR3 is TGTGCCAGCAGGGGACCGCACACAGATACGCAGTATTTT. Its protein is CASRGPHTDTQYF.

This clone was recorded once. The chain is built from TRBV7-8 and TRBJ1-3; D is possibly TRBD1 (6 bases). From germline, CDR1 is SGHVS and CDR2 FQNEAQ. This CDR3 has 13 amino acids. V lost 5 bases and J 4 bases, leaving 9 bases between the germline ends. In DNA form, the CDR3 reads TGTGCCAGCAGCACGGACAGAGGAAACACCATATATTTT. This codes for CASSTDRGNTIYF.

The chain employs TRBV20-1 and TRBJ2-5, with D tentatively TRBD1 or TRBD2 (7 bases each). Germline-derived CDR1 and CDR2 are DFQATT and SNEGSKA (reference sequence). V was cut by 3 bases and J by 2 bases, with 25 bases left in between. The CDR3 contains 18 residues. The CDR3 sequence: CSASGGDPGQLLQETQYF. In DNA form, the CDR3 reads TGCAGTGCTAGTGGGGGGGATCCGGGACAGCTTCTACAAGAGACCCAGTACTTC.

The sample holds one count of this clone. This chain uses TRBV4-1 with TRBJ2-1, with 9 bases identical to TRBD1. V lost 4 bases, J lost 4 bases, and 5 bases stayed unmatched. CDR3 size: 15 residues. Germline V CDR1 and CDR2: MGHRA, YSYEKL. CDR3 sequence reads: CASSLGTGYYNEQFF. DNA of the CDR3: TGCGCCAGCAGCCTAGGGACAGGGTATTACAATGAGCAGTTCTTC.

This clone has just a few counts. The rearrangement uses TRBV19 and TRBJ2-2; no definite D call. Germline lookup yields CDR1 LNHDA and CDR2 SQIVND (reference sequence). The CDR3 consists of 11 residues. Trimming left V 6 bases short and J 8 bases short, with 7 bases between. The CDR3 spells CASRTRGELFF. The CDR3 nucleotides read TGTGCCAGTAGGACCAGGGGGGAGCTGTTTTTT.

The rearrangement joins TRBV4-3 to TRBJ2-1; maybe TRBD2 (6 bases). The CDR3 spans 15 residues. The V gene's germline CDR1 is LGHNA and CDR2 YSLEER. The V end was cut by 0 bases, the J end by 8 bases, with 14 bases between. CDR3 loop: CASSQDSTGADEQFF. In nucleotides, the CDR3 is TGCGCCAGCAGCCAAGATTCGACGGGAGCGGATGAGCAGTTCTTC.

The rearrangement uses TRBV19 and TRBJ1-2; 7 bases fit TRBD1. CDR1 is LNHDA, CDR2 SQIVND, per germline (reference sequence). J lost 4 bases, V lost 6 bases, and 5 bases had no gene match. This CDR3 comprises 13 residues. The CDR3 region is CASSMSGGYGYTF. The CDR3, as DNA: TGTGCCAGTAGCATGTCAGGGGGCTATGGCTACACCTTC.

This clone came up once. V usage is TRBV28 and J usage is TRBJ1-2, with 10 nucleotides matching TRBD1. The CDR3 runs to 15 residues. The junction had 8 bases not matched to a gene; V was cut back by 5 bases and J by 5 bases. Per the germline V gene, CDR1 is MDHEN and CDR2 is SYDVKM. CDR3 amino acids: CASSPRDRGMYGYTF. The CDR3 DNA reads TGTGCCAGCAGTCCCCGGGACAGGGGAATGTATGGCTACACCTTC.

The chain couples TRBV28 to TRBJ2-5, with a tentative D call TRBD2 (6 bases). The ends were cut back, 3 bases at V and 0 bases at J, with 17 bases in the middle. CDR3 length: 17 amino acids. Germline lookup yields CDR1 MDHEN and CDR2 SYDVKM. CDR3 residues: CASSFTEGGAYQETQYF. The DNA of the CDR3 is TGTGCCAGCAGTTTTACGGAGGGCGGGGCGTACCAAGAGACCCAGTACTTC.